These T cell receptor beta chains were read from a single sample in a study of T cells in Graves' hyperthyroidism and ophthalmopathy. A single record per CDR3 protein comes from TCRdb applying MiXCR to the multiplex PCR reads. The data hold around 480,000 distinct CDR3 sequences, with 13% to 15% observed a single time. The specimen was blood. The receptors were sampled from a woman under 30 with Graves' hyperthyroidism. CDR3s include the opening cysteine and the closing phenylalanine or tryptophan. D genes are given only for firm matches. The size entry gives once, few, many or a size class.

many	TRBV11-1	TRBJ1-1	NA	14	CASSLSGMNTEAFF	TGTGCCAGCAGCTTATCAGGGATGAACACTGAAGCTTTCTTT
many	TRBV30	TRBJ1-4	TRBD1	14	CAWGAGTEYEKLFF	TGTGCCTGGGGTGCCGGGACAGAATATGAAAAACTGTTTTTT
few	TRBV25-1	TRBJ1-2	TRBD1	15	CASSDPGQINYGYTF	TGTGCCAGCAGTGATCCGGGACAGATCAACTATGGCTACACCTTC
many	TRBV29-1	TRBJ2-3	TRBD2	13	CSVLAGGTDTQYF	TGCAGCGTTTTAGCGGGAGGAACAGATACGCAGTATTTT
many	TRBV10-3	TRBJ2-1	TRBD2	15	CAISEPMGLENEQFF	TGTGCCATCAGTGAGCCGATGGGACTAGAGAATGAGCAGTTCTTC
many	TRBV5-1	TRBJ2-2	TRBD2	15	CASSPSGRLTGELFF	TGCGCCAGCAGCCCCAGCGGGAGGTTAACCGGGGAGCTGTTTTTT
many	TRBV30	TRBJ1-1	NA	15	CAWSGTAGMNTEAFF	TGTGCCTGGAGTGGCACGGCGGGAATGAACACTGAAGCTTTCTTT
few	TRBV3-1	TRBJ2-1	TRBD2	19	CASRRVRASGLRSYNEQFF	TGTGCCAGCAGGAGGGTTAGGGCTAGCGGGCTTCGTTCCTACAATGAGCAGTTCTTC
many	TRBV2	TRBJ2-1	NA	11	CASRGYNEQFF	TGTGCCAGCAGGGGTTACAATGAGCAGTTCTTC
many	TRBV20-1	TRBJ2-5	TRBD2	13	CSARDAGVETQYF	TGCAGTGCAAGGGACGCGGGAGTAGAGACCCAGTACTTC
few	TRBV3-1	TRBJ1-6	TRBD1	18	CASSPKGAQGGLDSPLHF	TGTGCCAGCAGCCCGAAGGGGGCGCAGGGAGGATTAGACTCACCCCTCCACTTT